This T cell receptor beta chain was found in a study of identical twins. One entry per CDR3 protein results from TCRdb running MiXCR on the 5' RACE reads. This sample has roughly 690,000 distinct CDR3 sequences, with around 6.1% found just once. Germline V gives CDR1 DFQATT, CDR2 SNEGSKA (reference sequence). This CDR3 region has 15 residues. The trim removed 2 bases at V and 4 bases at J, leaving 10 bases unmatched. This clonotype was detected only once. The sequencing sample was made of naive T cells sorted from blood. The TCR sequence derives from a man between 18 and 29 years old in good health. The J gene is TRBJ2-7, the V gene TRBV20-1; TRBD2 matches at 8 bases. In nucleotides, the CDR3 is TGCAGTGCTAGACCCCGGGGGGGGGCGGGATACGAGCAGTACTTC. This gives the protein CSARPRGGAGYEQYF.